These 32 T cell receptor beta chains originate from one sample sequenced in a study of post-analysis software for immune sequencing data (dated by TCRdb to about 2015). What the authors observed across the whole study: Significantly higher frequencies in patients than in controls were found for five or six TRBV segments, including TRBV5-6, TRBV5-1 and TRBV20-1.

Library method: PCR. Reads for this sample came from an Illumina HiSeq 2500. Unique molecular identifiers were incorporated into TCR beta cDNA libraries to reduce PCR and sequencing biases. Using fastp trimming at Q25 and MiXCR clonotype assembly, TCRdb reanalyzed the public sequencing data and kept in-frame beta chains. Rows are unified per CDR3 protein, each entry keeping the most common DNA and genes. The sample profile shows about 680,000 distinct CDR3 sequences; roughly three fifths of them were found once. The ten biggest clones cover approximately 11% of the sample. No antigens are known for them. Sequenced: blood. Source of these receptors: a girl aged 2-10 years with multiple sclerosis.

The chain links TRBV24-1 to TRBJ2-3; D unclear. CDR1 is KGHDR, CDR2 SFDVKD, per germline. The CDR3 covers 14 residues. V was cut by 1 base and J by 2 bases, with 6 bases left in between. The CDR3 sequence is CATSDLLLTDTQYF. The DNA for the CDR3 is TGTGCCACCAGTGATTTACTCCTCACAGATACGCAGTATTTT.

The chain carries TRBV15 and TRBJ2-3; TRBD1 aligns across 7 bases. Germline V lookup: CDR1 LNHNV, CDR2 YYDKDF (reference sequence). The length of the CDR3 is 15 residues. The J segment lost 0 bases and the V segment lost 4 bases, leaving 4 bases of the junction unmatched. CDR3 in amino acids: CATSINRGSTDTQYF. DNA for the CDR3: TGTGCCACCAGCATCAACAGGGGAAGCACAGATACGCAGTATTTT.

The chain carries TRBV29-1 and TRBJ1-1; D ambiguous. The CDR3 totals 12 residues. CDR1 and CDR2 from the germline V gene are SQVTM and ANQGSEA. The V gene lost 2 bases and the J gene lost 11 bases, with 15 bases spanning the gap. As DNA, the CDR3 is TGCAGCGTTGAAAGACGGGCCACTGGGGCTTTCTTT. Amino acids: CSVERRATGAFF.

The rearrangement uses TRBV24-1 and TRBJ2-5, with D hard to call. Deletions cut 9 bases from V and 3 bases from J, with 10 bases between. Germline CDR1 reads KGHDR; CDR2 reads SFDVKD. This CDR3 is built from 12 residues. The CDR3, as DNA: TGTGCCACCGCAGGCCAAGAAGAGACCCAGTACTTC. It is translated as CATAGQEETQYF.

This sequence joins TRBV7-9 and TRBJ2-3, with TRBD1 as a possible D gene (5 bases). CDR1 and CDR2 from the germline V gene are SEHNR and FQNEAQ (reference sequence). The CDR3 is made up of 12 amino acids. Trimming left V 6 bases short and J 6 bases short, with 10 bases between. CDR3 residues: CASSYKGDTQYF. The CDR3 bases are TGTGCCAGCAGTTATAAGGGGGATACGCAGTATTTT.

The genes are TRBV20-1 and TRBJ2-5, with 10 bases lining up with TRBD2. The CDR3 extends over 18 amino acids. CDR1 is DFQATT, CDR2 SNEGSKA, per germline (reference sequence). Unmatched junction bases numbered 19, after V lost 4 bases and J lost 5 bases. CDR3 nucleotide sequence: TGCAGTGCTAAATTTGAAGTGCAAGGGACTAGCGTCCAGGAGACCCAGTACTTC. Translated, it gives CSAKFEVQGTSVQETQYF.

This clonotype was detected once. The V call is TRBV5-1, the J call TRBJ2-7; D is ambiguous. Per germline, CDR1 SGHRS and CDR2 YFSETQ. The CDR3 has 16 amino acids. V lost 0 bases and J lost 0, with 13 bases in between. CDR3 sequence: CASSLARTASSYEQYF. The CDR3 coding sequence is TGCGCCAGCAGCTTGGCAAGAACGGCCAGCTCCTACGAGCAGTACTTC.

This clonotype was seen more than once but under ten times. V gene TRBV10-3 combines with J gene TRBJ2-7; D gene unclear. The germline gives CDR1 ENHRY, CDR2 SYGVKD. The CDR3 runs 11 residues. The ends were cut back, 0 bases at V and 6 bases at J, with 3 bases in the middle. CDR3 in DNA: TGTGCCATCAGTGAGTCGTCCGAGCAGTACTTC. Translating it yields CAISESSEQYF.

This clonotype was recorded once. V is TRBV20-1 and J is TRBJ2-4; 7 nucleotides agree with TRBD2. Germline V gene sequence: CDR1 DFQATT, CDR2 SNEGSKA (reference sequence). V trimming: 2 bases; J trimming: 7 bases; junction bases outside the gene matches: 11. The CDR3 runs to 15 residues. The CDR3 sequence is CSARPLAARGNIQYF. The CDR3 DNA follows: TGCAGTGCTAGACCTCTAGCGGCGCGTGGGAACATTCAGTACTTC.

The chain carries TRBV6-6 and TRBJ2-5; 11 bases line up with TRBD2. Germline loops: CDR1 MNHNY, CDR2 SVGAGI (reference sequence). V was clipped by 8 bases and J by 3 bases; unmatched bases: 11. CDR3 size: 16 residues. CDR3 region: CASGILAGGPKETQYF. CDR3 DNA: TGTGCCAGCGGGATCCTAGCGGGGGGCCCGAAAGAGACCCAGTACTTC.

This clonotype appeared a few times. The chain carries TRBV29-1 and TRBJ2-1; D is ambiguous. CDR3 length: 14 amino acids. Trimming removed 7 bases from V and 6 bases from J, with 19 bases in between. The germline CDR1 and CDR2 sequences are SQVTM and ANQGSEA. This CDR3 is CSGGNKVQANEQFF. DNA for the CDR3: TGCAGCGGTGGGAATAAAGTTCAGGCCAATGAGCAGTTCTTC.

V usage is TRBV5-1 and J usage is TRBJ2-3; 13 nucleotides match TRBD2. Unmatched junction bases numbered 9, after V lost 3 bases and J lost 2 bases. This CDR3 comprises 18 residues. Germline V gene data show CDR1 as SGHRS and CDR2 as YFSETQ. The DNA for the CDR3 is TGCGCCAGCAGCTACGCAATCGGGACTAGCGGGGCCACAGATACGCAGTATTTT. Protein sequence: CASSYAIGTSGATDTQYF. Combining the CDR3 with reference TRBV5-1 and TRBJ2-3 gives the whole variable domain KAGVTQTPRYLIKTRGQQVTLSCSPISGHRSVSWYQQTPGQGLQFLFEYFSETQRNKGNFPGRFSGRQFSNSRSEMNVSTLELGDSALYLCASSYAIGTSGATDTQYFGPGTRLTVL.

This clonotype was seen only a few times. The V and J genes are TRBV6-6 and TRBJ2-1, with 9 positions matching TRBD2. The trim removed 5 bases at V and 6 bases at J, leaving 11 bases unmatched. The CDR3 extends over 16 amino acids. Germline CDR1 is MNHNY and CDR2 is SVGAGI (reference sequence). The CDR3 reads CASSPTSGLSPNEQFF. CDR3 in DNA: TGTGCCAGCAGTCCGACTAGCGGCCTATCCCCCAATGAGCAGTTCTTC.

This sequence joins TRBV6-2 or TRBV6-3 and TRBJ2-3; weak D call: TRBD2 (6 bases). The CDR3 sequence is 13 residues long. Germline values: CDR1 MNHEY, CDR2 SVGEGT. V lost 6 bases and J 3 bases, leaving 10 bases between the germline ends. CDR3 DNA: TGTGCCAGCAGGCTAGCGACTACAGATACGCAGTATTTT. Encoded protein: CASRLATTDTQYF.

In this sample, this clonotype turned up a few times. This chain uses TRBV29-1 with TRBJ2-1; 13 nucleotides match TRBD2. The junction had 14 bases not matched to a gene; V was cut back by 7 bases and J by 14 bases. The CDR3 is 14 residues long. CDR1 and CDR2 (germline): SQVTM, ANQGSEA. Here the CDR3 reads CSGPRLAGGPEKFF. The DNA of the CDR3 is TGCAGCGGGCCCCGACTAGCGGGGGGCCCCGAGAAGTTCTTC.

Only a few counts were recorded for this clonotype. The chain recombines TRBV7-2 with TRBJ2-1; D unclear. Trimming pared 4 bases from V and 9 bases from J, leaving 10 bases between. Germline loops: CDR1 SGHTA, CDR2 FQGNSA. The CDR3 has 12 residues. The CDR3: CASSSPFREQFF. For the CDR3, the DNA is TGTGCCAGCAGCTCCCCCTTCCGTGAGCAGTTCTTC.

This clonotype was observed once. One end of the junction is discordant with germline, which a read error may explain. As DNA, the CDR3 is TGCAGCGTCAACCCCTCATCCCACAGGGGAGAGACCCGGTACTTC. Protein sequence: CSVNPSSHRGETRYF. The chain combines TRBV29-1 with TRBJ2-5, with 7 bases lining up with TRBD1. The germline V gene has CDR1 SQVTM and CDR2 ANQGSEA. The CDR3 runs to 15 residues.

The CDR3 region has the DNA TGTGCCTTGGGACTAGGAAACAATGAGCAGTTCTTC. Translation: CALGLGNNEQFF. The V gene is TRBV10-3, the J gene TRBJ2-1, with TRBD2 identical over 8 bases. CDR1 and CDR2 (germline): ENHRY, SYGVKD. The CDR3 runs 12 residues. V lost 11 bases to trimming and J lost 5 bases; unmatched junction nucleotides: 5.

The chain links TRBV11-2 to TRBJ2-7; 10 bases match TRBD2. Germline V CDR1 and CDR2: SGHAT, FQNNGV. The CDR3 sequence is 15 residues long. V lost 4 bases and J lost 2; bases outside the gene matches: 5. CDR3 nucleotide sequence: TGTGCCAGCAGCTCTGGACTAGCGGAGGCCTACGAGCAGTACTTC. Encoded protein: CASSSGLAEAYEQYF.

The chain recombines TRBV5-1 with TRBJ2-7; 8 positions match TRBD1. The trim removed 3 bases at V and 5 bases at J, leaving 7 bases unmatched. The CDR3 extends over 14 amino acids. Germline V lookup: CDR1 SGHRS, CDR2 YFSETQ. CDR3 DNA sequence: TGCGCCAGCAGCTCTGGACAGGGAATTGACGAGCAGTACTTC. Amino acids: CASSSGQGIDEQYF.

This clonotype was observed once. This chain links TRBV2 with TRBJ2-1; TRBD2 agrees at 7 bases. The V and J ends lost 6 bases and 6 bases, in that order; junction bases with no gene match: 11. The CDR3 loop spans 15 amino acids. The germline CDR1 and CDR2 sequences are SNHLY and FYNNEI. The CDR3: CASSKRGVGGNEQFF. For the CDR3, the DNA is TGTGCCAGCAGCAAACGGGGGGTTGGGGGCAATGAGCAGTTCTTC.

CDR3 sequence (DNA): TGTGCCAGCAGTCCTCCGGGAGGAAAACTGTTTTTT. This codes for CASSPPGGKLFF. The chain carries TRBV7-8 and TRBJ1-4; D unresolved. This CDR3 is 12 amino acids long. V was clipped by 6 bases and J by 10 bases, with 12 bases between them. CDR1 and CDR2 from the germline V gene are SGHVS and FQNEAQ.

This clonotype was detected only a few times. This sequence joins TRBV19 and TRBJ1-2; tentatively, D is TRBD1 (6 bases). Trimming removed 4 bases from V and 6 bases from J, with 9 bases in between. CDR1 LNHDA and CDR2 SQIVND come from the germline V gene (reference sequence). There are 12 residues in the CDR3. Here the CDR3 reads CASSRRQDGYTF. In DNA form, the CDR3 reads TGTGCCAGTAGTAGGCGACAGGATGGCTACACCTTC.

The chain carries TRBV7-9 and TRBJ2-3; 7 nucleotides match TRBD1. Germline-derived CDR1 and CDR2 are SEHNR and FQNEAQ (reference sequence). CDR3 length equals 14 residues. The V segment lost 5 bases and the J segment 3 bases; nucleotides outside the gene matches: 5. CDR3 sequence reads: CASSPRDRTDTQYF. The CDR3 bases are TGTGCCAGCAGCCCCAGGGACAGAACAGATACGCAGTATTTT.

The chain is built from TRBV5-1 and TRBJ1-2; the D gene is possibly TRBD1 (6 bases). V was shortened by 4 bases and J by 1 base, with 14 bases between the two germline ends. CDR3 length equals 15 residues. The V gene's germline CDR1 is SGHRS and CDR2 YFSETQ. The CDR3 DNA sequence: TGCGCCAGCAGCCCTCCGGGACAAGATAACTATGGCTACACCTTC. It yields the protein CASSPPGQDNYGYTF.

The J gene is TRBJ2-5, the V gene TRBV5-1, with TRBD2 matching 13 bases. This CDR3 region has 15 residues. J gave up 3 bases and V 4 bases, and 3 bases lay outside the gene matches. CDR1 and CDR2 (germline): SGHRS, YFSETQ. The DNA for the CDR3 is TGCGCCAGCAGCAAAGGGACTAGCGGGGAAGAGACCCAGTACTTC. Its translation is CASSKGTSGEETQYF.

The chain combines TRBV7-2 with TRBJ1-4, with D unresolved. The CDR3 totals 13 residues. The germline gives CDR1 SGHTA, CDR2 FQGNSA. V was cut by 2 bases and J by 9 bases, with 10 bases left in between. The chain's CDR3 is CASSLTSSQKLFF. The CDR3 nucleotides read TGTGCCAGCAGCTTAACCTCTAGTCAAAAACTGTTTTTT.

This rearrangement joins TRBV7-9 to TRBJ2-1; 9 bases line up with TRBD2. This CDR3 is 15 amino acids long. V lost 5 bases, J lost 3 bases, and 5 bases stayed unmatched. Germline V gene sequence: CDR1 SEHNR, CDR2 FQNEAQ (reference sequence). The DNA for the CDR3 is TGTGCCAGCAGCCGACTAGCGGAGAACTACAATGAGCAGTTCTTC. Its protein product is CASSRLAENYNEQFF.

This clonotype came up a few times. CDR3 bases: TGTGCCAGCAGTTCACAGGGGGCGAATGAAAAACTGTTTTTT. As protein: CASSSQGANEKLFF. V usage is TRBV6-5 and J usage is TRBJ1-4, with 9 nucleotides matching TRBD1. Germline lookup yields CDR1 MNHEY and CDR2 SVGAGI. The V segment lost 4 bases and the J segment 5 bases; nucleotides outside the gene matches: 2. This CDR3 is 14 amino acids long.

The gene calls are TRBV5-6 and TRBJ2-5; D tentatively fits TRBD1 or TRBD2 (6 bases each). The germline V and J ends were trimmed by 0 bases and 9 bases, with 9 bases remaining between them. The CDR3 sequence is 12 residues long. From germline, CDR1 is SGHDT and CDR2 YYEEEE. CDR3 DNA sequence: TGTGCCAGCAGCTTGGAGGGGGAGGCCCAGTACTTC. Translating gives CASSLEGEAQYF.

This chain links TRBV5-1 with TRBJ1-5; D is perhaps TRBD1 (6 bases). This CDR3 region has 15 residues. Germline CDR1 and CDR2: SGHRS and YFSETQ. Trimming took off 0 bases at V and 6 bases at J, with 13 bases between the two ends. The CDR3 DNA is TGCGCCAGCAGCTTGGCAGGGGAGGTGGCTCAGCCCCAGCATTTT. Its protein product is CASSLAGEVAQPQHF.

Here the CDR3 reads CASSQSVSEQFF. Here the CDR3 DNA reads TGTGCCAGCAGCCAGAGCGTTAGTGAGCAGTTCTTC. The chain recombines TRBV4-2 with TRBJ2-1, with D unresolved. There are 12 residues in the CDR3. V lost 3 bases, J lost 9 bases, and 9 bases lay in between. Germline V lookup: CDR1 LGHNA, CDR2 YNFKEQ.